A single T cell receptor (beta chain) is shown here with its context. Which antigen it targets is not known. No much larger clonotype is one base removed from it; base qualities were not supplied. V has 3 bases trimmed and J has 2 bases trimmed; junction bases matching no gene number 9. In the germline V gene (reference sequence), CDR1 corresponds to MNHEY and CDR2 to SMNVEV. Reading from cysteine to phenylalanine, the CDR3 counts 17 amino acids. The DNA shown is the 51-base CDR3, in frame from base 1. Collaborating institutions collected whole blood in K2EDTA tubes following their own protocols. For TCRbeta analysis, collaborators shipped samples in one of three forms: frozen whole blood, isolated PBMCs, or DNA extracted from either of those sample types. The immunoSEQ Assay, a bias-controlled multiplex PCR, was used to amplify TCRbeta CDR3 regions from genomic DNA. For the original study's pipeline: Nucleated cell counts per sample were estimated from amplification of reference gene primers within the assay. To quantify the absolute abundance of each unique TCRbeta CDR3 rearrangement, sequence reads were collapsed and filtered. For each sample, productive Simpson clonality was calculated as the square root of Simpson's diversity index over productive rearrangements. TCRdb took this table from immuneACCESS and kept in-frame rearrangements with V and J called. Such tables lack part of the clones; where checked against another copy, unresolved V genes explain under half of the gap, and the rest is unexplained. V and J calls and clone size come straight from that table; D and trimming were deduced from the DNA. Counted in this sample were 45,000 to 55,000 clones; 80% to 95% of them appeared once. About 3.4% of the sample comes from the top ten.

These data originate in a study of blood T cell repertoires in COVID-19 (dated by TCRdb to the early 2020s). With regard to the full study: The collaborator samples originated in the United States, Italy and Spain and spanned the acute and convalescent phases of COVID-19. The prospective study material was composed of cDNA or gDNA derived from T cells, B-cell-depleted T cells, or PBMCs. Subjects who had been exposed to COVID-19, were actively infected with it, or had recovered from it provided the deeply sampled blood TCRbeta repertoires that made up the dataset. The repertoires were made available in a free public database intended to serve as a resource for research on the immune response to SARS-CoV-2. The samples were drawn from the first 160 participants of the ongoing ImmuneRACE study and from about 1,200 subjects provided by 6 global collaborators. Nearly every sample came with metadata listing a de-identified subject ID, COVID-19 status, age in years and sex. HLA class I and class II types, where available, came from metadata supplied by the sample provider rather than from assay-based typing.

Overall results and qualifications from the work: The quantity of clinical and demographic metadata differed by source and by participant and was supplied without curation.

This clonotype originated in a human donor in a cohort sampled during active COVID-19. The chain joins TRBV27 to TRBJ2-7; a stretch of 11 junction bases matches TRBD1. The sample was peripheral blood. The DNA sequence follows: TGTGCCAGCAGTTTCAGCCTCCCGGGACAGGGGGCCTACGAGCAGTACTTC. This sequence encodes CASSFSLPGQGAYEQYF.